This TCR beta chain was documented in a study of OX40 agonist ivuxolimab in advanced cancers. About the research overall: Patients were dosed intravenously with ivuxolimab at 0.01 to 10 mg/kg every 2 weeks. The study, taken as a whole, reports: In the 0.1 to 3.0 mg/kg range, CD4+ and CD8+ blood T cells had expanded clonally by week 6.

As to this clone: The antigen is undetermined.

There are 15 residues in the CDR3. Germline CDR1 is SEHNR and CDR2 is FQNEAQ (reference sequence). V shed 2 bases and J shed 4 bases, with 12 bases lying between them. Some clones are missing from TCRdb's copy, which holds only in-frame ones; the method was immunoSEQ multiplex PCR. The table lists approximately 76,000 clones, around 86% of them singletons. This receptor was taken from an adult with an advanced solid tumor such as melanoma, head and neck, liver or kidney cancer. The source was CD4+ or CD8+ T cells sorted from blood, collected in a trial of the OX40 agonist ivuxolimab. This chain links TRBV7-9 with TRBJ1-5; D uncertain. The CDR3 here is CASSLPGPGNQPQHF. Written as DNA, the CDR3 is TGTGCCAGCAGCTTACCGGGTCCGGGAAATCAGCCCCAGCATTTT.